Following are 30 T cell receptor beta chains from one sample sequenced in a study of shared clonotypes between healthy human individuals. Clones were read by immunoSEQ multiplex PCR, and TCRdb kept only the in-frame ones, dropping some. Of roughly 2.4 million clones listed, approximately 96% are singletons. The sequenced sample was naive CD4+ T cells sorted from blood. Subset given: CD45RA+ positively selected. The origin of the receptors is a young man in good health.

The chain employs TRBV30 and TRBJ2-5, with TRBD2 matching over 15 bases. In germline, CDR1 is GTSNPN, CDR2 SVGIG (reference sequence). This CDR3 has 16 amino acids. Unmatched junction bases numbered 8, after V lost 4 bases and J lost 5 bases. CDR3 sequence: CAWTTGLAGGGETQYF. Written as DNA, the CDR3 is TGTGCCTGGACAACCGGACTAGCGGGAGGGGGGGAGACCCAGTACTTC.

As for this clone: Germline is not matched at one junction end, which may reflect a read error. This sequence joins TRBV7-9 and TRBJ2-7; 13 nucleotides align to TRBD2. Germline V gene lookup returns CDR1 SEHNR and CDR2 FQNEAQ (reference sequence). The CDR3 is 12 residues long. The CDR3 nucleotides read TGTGCCAGCAGCTTATTGGGACTAGCGGGATCATTC. It is translated as CASSLLGLAGSF. Drawing the rest from reference TRBV7-9 and TRBJ2-7, the complete variable domain is DTGVSQNPRHKITKRGQNVTFRCDPISEHNRLYWYRQTLGQGPEFLTYFQNEAQLEKSRLLSDRFSAERPKGSFSTLEIQRTEQGDSAMYLCASSLLGLAGSFGPGTRLTVT.

The J gene is TRBJ1-6, the V gene TRBV5-1, with TRBD1 identical over 8 bases. V shed 2 bases and J 7 bases; nucleotides not matched to a gene: 8. The CDR3 sequence is 16 residues long. The germline CDR1 and CDR2 sequences are SGHRS and YFSETQ. The CDR3 DNA sequence: TGCGCCAGCAGCTTACAGGGGGTATTTAGGAATTCACCCCTCCACTTT. Amino acids: CASSLQGVFRNSPLHF.

The chain employs TRBV6-5 and TRBJ2-3; D is tentatively TRBD1 or TRBD2 (5 bases each). Germline V gives CDR1 MNHEY, CDR2 SVGAGI. V dropped 5 bases and J dropped 2 bases, with 14 bases sitting between them. The CDR3 extends over 15 amino acids. Here the CDR3 reads CASSPGPWATDTQYF. As DNA, the CDR3 is TGTGCCAGCAGTCCGGGGCCCTGGGCCACAGATACGCAGTATTTT.

CDR3 amino acids: CASSVDRAGTEAFF. CDR3 in DNA: TGTGCCAGCAGTGTTGACAGGGCGGGGACTGAAGCTTTCTTT. The chain has TRBV6-1 and TRBJ1-1, with 7 bases identical to TRBD1. Germline assignment: CDR1 MNHNS and CDR2 SASEGT. CDR3 size: 14 residues. Unmatched junction bases numbered 7, after V lost 4 bases and J lost 5 bases.

This rearrangement joins TRBV28 to TRBJ2-7; D gene ambiguous. Trimming cost V 3 bases and J 3 bases, with 6 bases left between them. CDR3 length: 12 amino acids. Germline-derived CDR1 and CDR2 are MDHEN and SYDVKM. As DNA, the CDR3 is TGTGCCAGCAGTTTTTCTTACTACGAGCAGTACTTC. As protein: CASSFSYYEQYF.

CDR3 coding DNA: TGTGCCAGCTCCAAGACAGAAAACACTGAAGCTTTCTTT. Encoded protein: CASSKTENTEAFF. The chain uses TRBV18 and TRBJ1-1; maybe TRBD1 (5 bases). V shed 6 bases and J shed 2 bases, with 10 bases lying between them. The CDR3 spans 13 residues. Germline assignment: CDR1 KGHSH and CDR2 LQKENI.

The chain carries TRBV30 and TRBJ1-5; tentative D call: TRBD1 (5 bases). This CDR3 contains 14 residues. Germline CDR1 and CDR2: GTSNPN and SVGIG (reference sequence). Trimming stripped 5 bases from V and 6 bases from J, with 17 bases between. CDR3 residues: CAWGTGTVGQPQHF. The CDR3, as DNA: TGTGCCTGGGGAACCGGGACGGTAGGTCAGCCCCAGCATTTT.

The chain links TRBV19 to TRBJ1-5; no reliable D call. This CDR3 is 12 amino acids long. The germline V gene encodes CDR1 LNHDA and CDR2 SQIVND (reference sequence). The V and J ends lost 6 bases and 1 base respectively, with 4 bases between them. The CDR3 nucleotides are TGTGCCAGTAGGCGGAGCAATCAGCCCCAGCATTTT. Translated: CASRRSNQPQHF.

This chain links TRBV7-2 with TRBJ1-2; unclear D gene. CDR1 is SGHTA and CDR2 is FQGNSA in the germline V gene. V lost 1 base to trimming and J lost 6 bases, with 21 bases between them. CDR3 length equals 17 residues. CDR3 DNA: TGTGCCAGCAGCTTAGGGGTATTGGAGGTGGTGTTCCATGGCTACACCTTC. Protein: CASSLGVLEVVFHGYTF.

The chain employs TRBV6-1 and TRBJ1-1; D is perhaps TRBD1 (5 bases). CDR3 length: 15 residues. CDR1 is MNHNS, CDR2 SASEGT, per germline. V gave up 6 bases and J gave up 1 base, with 15 bases separating them. The DNA of the CDR3 is TGTGCCAGCAGAGAGAGCTGGGGGGGGAACACTGAAGCTTTCTTT. Protein product: CASRESWGGNTEAFF.

The CDR3 sequence is CASSSGTGGNSPLHF. The CDR3 nucleotides are TGTGCCAGCAGCTCCGGGACAGGAGGGAATTCACCCCTCCACTTT. The chain has TRBV11-3 and TRBJ1-6; 8 positions match TRBD1. The germline V gene encodes CDR1 SGHNT and CDR2 YENEEA. The V and J ends lost 4 bases and 7 bases, in that order; junction bases with no gene match: 6. The length of the CDR3 is 15 residues.

The genes are TRBV5-1 and TRBJ2-5; D is perhaps TRBD1 (5 bases). Between the trimmed V and J ends, which lost 5 bases and 3 bases, there was a span of 14 bases. CDR3 length equals 14 residues. In germline, CDR1 is SGHRS, CDR2 YFSETQ. The chain's CDR3 is CASSLSGFEETQYF. The CDR3, as DNA: TGCGCCAGCAGTCTCTCAGGGTTCGAAGAGACCCAGTACTTC.

For this clone: The same CDR3 is also encoded by other DNA sequences in this sample. The chain joins TRBV5-1 to TRBJ2-7; 9 bases line up with TRBD1. Germline V lookup: CDR1 SGHRS, CDR2 YFSETQ. V lost 4 bases, J lost 4 bases, and 9 bases stayed unmatched. This CDR3 comprises 15 residues. CDR3 in amino acids: CASSLAGTGTYEQYF. The CDR3 bases are TGCGCCAGCAGCCTCGCCGGGACAGGGACTTACGAGCAGTACTTC.

This chain connects TRBV15 to TRBJ1-5, with a weak D call TRBD1 (5 bases). CDR1 LNHNV and CDR2 YYDKDF come from the germline V gene (reference sequence). With 5 bases removed from V and 2 bases from J, the gap between germline ends came to 13 bases. The CDR3 spans 15 residues. CDR3 protein: CATSGHGFGNQPQHF. CDR3 DNA: TGTGCCACCAGCGGACATGGTTTCGGCAATCAGCCCCAGCATTTT.

The chain carries TRBV5-1 and TRBJ2-7; tentatively, D is TRBD1 or TRBD2 (5 bases each). The CDR3 runs to 14 residues. The germline V gene has CDR1 SGHRS and CDR2 YFSETQ. The V end lost 4 bases, the J end lost 2 bases, and 13 bases lay between the germline ends. In DNA form, the CDR3 reads TGCGCCAGCAGCCCTCGGGGCCCTACCTACGAGCAGTACTTC. Translating it yields CASSPRGPTYEQYF. Full variable domain (missing parts from reference TRBV5-1 and TRBJ2-7): KAGVTQTPRYLIKTRGQQVTLSCSPISGHRSVSWYQQTPGQGLQFLFEYFSETQRNKGNFPGRFSGRQFSNSRSEMNVSTLELGDSALYLCASSPRGPTYEQYFGPGTRLTVT.

The V call is TRBV5-1, the J call TRBJ1-4, with unresolved D. CDR1 SGHRS and CDR2 YFSETQ come from the germline V gene. The ends were cut back, 0 bases at V and 0 bases at J, with 15 bases in the middle. The CDR3 runs 18 residues. The CDR3 spells CASSLGRTLGATNEKLFF. As DNA, the CDR3 is TGCGCCAGCAGCTTGGGACGCACGTTGGGAGCAACTAATGAAAAACTGTTTTTT.

This chain uses TRBV25-1 with TRBJ1-3; D call uncertain. V lost 8 bases to trimming and J lost 2 bases, with 13 bases between them. The CDR3 is made up of 14 amino acids. Looked up from germline, CDR1 is MGHDK and CDR2 is SYGVNS. The CDR3 DNA follows: TGTGCCAGCCCACCCCCTGTGGCTGGAAACACCATATATTTT. It yields the protein CASPPPVAGNTIYF.

This rearrangement joins TRBV5-6 to TRBJ2-1; tentative D call: TRBD2 (6 bases). Deletions cut 9 bases from V and 7 bases from J, with 29 bases between. The CDR3 runs to 17 residues. In germline, CDR1 is SGHDT, CDR2 YYEEEE. The CDR3 nucleotides read TGTGCCACCAGAGTCTTTATGGGACTCCTATCTGGGAATGAGCAGTTCTTC. It specifies CATRVFMGLLSGNEQFF. Using reference TRBV5-6 and TRBJ2-1 for the parts outside the CDR3, the full variable domain is DAGVTQSPTHLIKTRGQQVTLRCSPKSGHDTVSWYQQALGQGPQFIFQYYEEEERQRGNFPDRFSGHQFPNYSSELNVNALLLGDSALYLCATRVFMGLLSGNEQFFGPGTRLTVL.

The chain joins TRBV4-3 to TRBJ2-3, with TRBD1 matching 10 bases. J gave up 6 bases and V 0 bases, and 3 bases lay outside the gene matches. The CDR3 runs 15 residues. Germline CDR1 reads LGHNA; CDR2 reads YSLEER. The CDR3 is CASSQEDRGPDTQYF. CDR3 nucleotides: TGCGCCAGCAGCCAAGAAGACAGGGGGCCTGATACGCAGTATTTT.

This chain uses TRBV27 with TRBJ2-1; TRBD2 matches 10 bases. Germline trimming cut 3 bases from V and 0 bases from J; bases unmatched to any gene: 8. Looked up from germline, CDR1 is MNHEY and CDR2 is SMNVEV (reference sequence). The CDR3 consists of 18 residues. This chain's CDR3 is CASSFGLAEWSSYNEQFF. CDR3 DNA: TGTGCCAGCAGTTTCGGACTAGCGGAGTGGAGCTCCTACAATGAGCAGTTCTTC.

This clone is a singleton in its sample. This sequence joins TRBV27 and TRBJ1-2, with 7 bases matching TRBD1. CDR1 and CDR2 (germline): MNHEY, SMNVEV (reference sequence). With V trimmed by 6 bases and J by 4 bases, 5 bases remained unmatched. CDR3 size: 13 residues. CDR3 nucleotide sequence: TGTGCCAGCAGGGGACAGAGATTCTATGGCTACACCTTC. As protein: CASRGQRFYGYTF.

The rearrangement uses TRBV11-3 and TRBJ2-3, with 16 bases matching TRBD2. Unmatched junction bases numbered 3, after V lost 5 bases and J lost 7 bases. The CDR3 is made up of 15 amino acids. CDR1 is SGHNT and CDR2 is YENEEA in the germline V gene. The CDR3 protein is CASSPGLAGGNTQYF. Here the CDR3 DNA reads TGTGCCAGCAGCCCGGGACTAGCGGGGGGGAATACGCAGTATTTT.

V is TRBV7-9 and J is TRBJ2-5, with TRBD2 matching 13 bases. From germline, CDR1 is SEHNR and CDR2 FQNEAQ (reference sequence). After removal of 9 bases from V and 4 bases from J, the junction contained 11 bases not matched to a gene. The CDR3 has 16 residues. CDR3 residues: CASNGLAGVSGETQYF. CDR3 coding DNA: TGTGCCAGTAACGGACTAGCGGGAGTCTCGGGAGAGACCCAGTACTTC. Using reference TRBV7-9 and TRBJ2-5 for the parts outside the CDR3, the full variable domain is DTGVSQNPRHKITKRGQNVTFRCDPISEHNRLYWYRQTLGQGPEFLTYFQNEAQLEKSRLLSDRFSAERPKGSFSTLEIQRTEQGDSAMYLCASNGLAGVSGETQYFGPGTRLLVL.

The V call is TRBV25-1, the J call TRBJ1-2; D unclear. Germline-derived CDR1 and CDR2 are MGHDK and SYGVNS. CDR3 length: 15 residues. The V and J ends lost 1 base and 3 bases respectively, with 12 bases between them. The CDR3: CASSELSGVDYGYTF. Written as DNA, the CDR3 is TGTGCCAGCAGTGAATTAAGTGGGGTGGACTATGGCTACACCTTC.

The V gene is TRBV2, the J gene TRBJ1-3, with a possible D match to TRBD1 (5 bases). Germline V gene data show CDR1 as SNHLY and CDR2 as FYNNEI. The germline V and J ends were trimmed by 1 base and 4 bases, with 11 bases remaining between them. This CDR3 spans 15 amino acids. Here the CDR3 DNA reads TGTGCCAGCAGTGAAGTAGCAGGGTTGGGAAACACCATATATTTT. Its translation: CASSEVAGLGNTIYF.

The rearrangement uses TRBV5-1 and TRBJ2-7, with 7 bases fitting TRBD1. The CDR3 runs to 17 residues. CDR1 and CDR2 from the germline V gene are SGHRS and YFSETQ. V shed 1 base and J 0 bases; nucleotides not matched to a gene: 10. Here the CDR3 reads CASSLSRDSSFSYEQYF. The DNA of the CDR3 is TGCGCCAGCAGCTTGTCCCGGGACAGTTCTTTCTCCTACGAGCAGTACTTC.

In the case of this clone: Other DNA sequences of this sample code for an identical CDR3. V and J are TRBV9 and TRBJ2-1, with D possibly matching TRBD2 (6 bases). The germline V gene encodes CDR1 SGDLS and CDR2 YYNGEE. The CDR3 covers 16 residues. V was trimmed by 2 bases and J by 0 bases, leaving 12 bases between them. The CDR3: CASSVAGSSSYNEQFF. CDR3 bases: TGTGCCAGCAGCGTGGCCGGGAGCAGCTCCTACAATGAGCAGTTCTTC. The whole variable domain, filled in from reference TRBV9 and TRBJ2-1, reads DSGVTQTPKHLITATGQRVTLRCSPRSGDLSVYWYQQSLDQGLQFLIQYYNGEERAKGNILERFSAQQFPDLHSELNLSSLELGDSALYFCASSVAGSSSYNEQFFGPGTRLTVL.

In regard to this clone: Different DNA sequences within this sample yield the same CDR3. This chain uses TRBV18 with TRBJ1-1, with a weak D call TRBD1 (6 bases). Deletions cut 2 bases from V and 0 bases from J, with 10 bases between. The CDR3 is 15 residues long. Per germline, CDR1 KGHSH and CDR2 LQKENI. In DNA, the CDR3 is TGTGCCAGCTCACCAAGACAGGAAATGAACACTGAAGCTTTCTTT. This gives the protein CASSPRQEMNTEAFF.

The chain has TRBV30 and TRBJ1-4; no definite D call. Germline V CDR1 and CDR2: GTSNPN, SVGIG (reference sequence). The length of the CDR3 is 14 residues. V was pared by 6 bases and J by 8 bases, with 19 bases between. The CDR3 DNA reads as TGTGCCTGTGAAGGCCAAGGGCTAGGGGAAAAACTGTTTTTT. Translation gives CACEGQGLGEKLFF.